These 21 T cell receptor beta chains were sequenced from one sample in a study of blood T cell repertoires in COVID-19. Libraries were prepared by immunoSEQ multiplex PCR; TCRdb keeps only in-frame clonotypes and omits some of them. The repertoire holds fewer than 75,000 clones, with roughly 86% as singletons. Material: peripheral blood. The receptors originated from a man aged 50-59 years with active COVID-19.

This CDR3 is CASTTGTSSTGELFF. The CDR3 region has the DNA TGTGCCAGCACCACCGGGACTAGCAGCACCGGGGAGCTGTTTTTT. The chain joins TRBV5-5 to TRBJ2-2; 9 bases are a match to TRBD2. CDR1 and CDR2 (germline): SGHKS, YYEKEE (reference sequence). This CDR3 has 15 amino acids. The J segment lost 4 bases and the V segment lost 6 bases, leaving 7 bases of the junction unmatched.

This chain uses TRBV7-2 with TRBJ1-2; TRBD1 agrees at 8 bases. The germline V gene has CDR1 SGHTA and CDR2 FQGNSA. Trimming cost V 3 bases and J 5 bases; bases outside gene matches: 8. The CDR3 has 15 residues. The CDR3 region has the DNA TGTGCCAGCAGCTTGGGACAGGTCGGCCCGTATGGCTACACCTTC. Its translation: CASSLGQVGPYGYTF. Looking up the rest from reference TRBV7-2 and TRBJ1-2 gives the full variable domain: GAGVSQSPSNKVTEKGKDVELRCDPISGHTALYWYRQSLGQGLEFLIYFQGNSAPDKSGLPSDRFSAERTGGSVSTLTIQRTQQEDSAVYLCASSLGQVGPYGYTFGSGTRLTVV.

V gene TRBV5-1 combines with J gene TRBJ2-5; 10 bases line up with TRBD2. Trimming took 3 bases from V and 1 from J; bases not matched to a gene: 6. CDR1 SGHRS and CDR2 YFSETQ come from the germline V gene. The CDR3 length is 16 residues. The CDR3 loop reads CASSYQLAGPQETQYF. CDR3 DNA sequence: TGCGCCAGCAGCTACCAACTAGCGGGGCCCCAAGAGACCCAGTACTTC.

The chain links TRBV27 to TRBJ1-1; D perhaps matches TRBD1 (6 bases). The CDR3 has 15 residues. V was cut by 1 base and J by 8 bases, with 17 bases left in between. In germline, CDR1 is MNHEY, CDR2 SMNVEV (reference sequence). In DNA form, the CDR3 reads TGTGCCAGCAGTTTATTAGGGACATCCTACCAGGAAGCTTTCTTT. It is translated as CASSLLGTSYQEAFF.

A single count supports this clone. V gene TRBV27 combines with J gene TRBJ2-5; D uncertain. V lost 3 bases and J 1 base, leaving 6 bases between the germline ends. Germline values: CDR1 MNHEY, CDR2 SMNVEV (reference sequence). This CDR3 comprises 13 residues. CDR3 sequence: CASSFLPQETQYF. Here the CDR3 DNA reads TGTGCCAGCAGTTTCCTCCCCCAAGAGACCCAGTACTTC.

In this sample, this clone turned up a few times. The chain recombines TRBV7-3 with TRBJ2-1; no clear D gene. V dropped 2 bases and J dropped 5 bases, with 10 bases sitting between them. The CDR3 totals 14 residues. Per germline, CDR1 SGHTA and CDR2 FQGTGA. The CDR3 is CASSLPGRNNEQFF. CDR3 DNA: TGTGCCAGCAGCTTACCTGGCAGGAACAATGAGCAGTTCTTC.

The rearrangement uses TRBV4-1 and TRBJ1-4; 9 nucleotides line up with TRBD1. The CDR3 consists of 15 residues. V gave up 2 bases and J gave up 5 bases; unmatched junction bases: 3. The germline V gene encodes CDR1 MGHRA and CDR2 YSYEKL. CDR3 residues: CASSQSTGGNEKLFF. The CDR3 DNA reads as TGCGCCAGCAGCCAATCGACAGGGGGGAATGAAAAACTGTTTTTT.

This clone has only one observation. This sequence joins TRBV5-1 and TRBJ2-2; D may be TRBD1 (6 bases). This CDR3 is built from 15 residues. CDR1 is SGHRS and CDR2 is YFSETQ in the germline V gene. Trimming took 4 bases from V and 4 from J, leaving 14 bases between them. The CDR3 region is CASSPGTLRTGELFF. CDR3 bases: TGCGCCAGCAGCCCGGGGACACTCCGCACCGGGGAGCTGTTTTTT.

Turning to this clone: Its ends do not fully match the called genes, so a read error is possible. J is TRBJ1-2 and V is TRBV27; 10 nucleotides align to TRBD1. CDR3 size: 16 residues. Germline V gene data show CDR1 as MNHEY and CDR2 as SMNVEV (reference sequence). The CDR3 loop is CASSLYPGQGRGGYTF. The CDR3 DNA follows: TGTGCCAGCAGCTTATACCCGGGACAGGGGAGGGGAGGCTACACCTTC.

The chain is built from TRBV3-1 (or the pseudogene TRBV3-2) and TRBJ1-4; the D gene is possibly TRBD1 (5 bases). The CDR3 loop spans 15 amino acids. V was cut by 2 bases and J by 8 bases, with 15 bases left in between. CDR1 is LGHDT, CDR2 YNNKEL, per germline (reference sequence). CDR3 coding DNA: TGTGCCAGCAGCCAACTGGCGCAGGGAGGAGAAAAACTGTTTTTT. Amino acids: CASSQLAQGGEKLFF.

The chain couples TRBV7-9 to TRBJ1-1, with D possibly TRBD1 on 6 matching bases. Germline-derived CDR1 and CDR2 are SEHNR and FQNEAQ (reference sequence). This CDR3 contains 17 residues. The V and J ends lost 5 bases and 1 base respectively, with 20 bases between them. In DNA form, the CDR3 reads TGTGCCAGCAGCCCCCGACAGACAGGAATCCAGAACACTGAAGCTTTCTTT. Its protein is CASSPRQTGIQNTEAFF.

The V and J genes are TRBV27 and TRBJ1-1; D is unresolved. Trimming removed 6 bases at V and 6 bases at J, with 20 bases between. Germline CDR1 MNHEY, CDR2 SMNVEV (reference sequence). This CDR3 is built from 15 residues. CDR3 protein: CASSPPRPRRAEAFF. CDR3 sequence (DNA): TGTGCCAGCAGCCCGCCCCGTCCCCGACGGGCTGAAGCTTTCTTT.

The chain combines TRBV5-6 with TRBJ1-1; 9 bases line up with TRBD1. The CDR3 totals 14 residues. In germline, CDR1 is SGHDT, CDR2 YYEEEE. V lost 1 base, J lost 4 bases, and 2 bases stayed unmatched. CDR3 residues: CASSLRQGGTEAFF. CDR3 sequence (DNA): TGTGCCAGCAGCTTGAGACAGGGGGGCACTGAAGCTTTCTTT.

This rearrangement joins TRBV5-1 to TRBJ2-3, with 8 bases aligning to TRBD1. The CDR3 runs 13 residues. Trimming removed 5 bases from V and 8 bases from J; junction bases left unmatched: 7. The V gene's germline CDR1 is SGHRS and CDR2 YFSETQ. The CDR3 region is CASRTGVEGTQYF. The CDR3, as DNA: TGCGCCAGCAGGACAGGGGTTGAGGGTACGCAGTATTTT.

The genes are TRBV2 and TRBJ1-3; 8 bases fit TRBD1. Germline V CDR1 and CDR2: SNHLY, FYNNEI. The V and J ends lost 5 bases and 5 bases, in that order; junction bases with no gene match: 2. The CDR3 totals 13 residues. The CDR3: CASSQGARNTIYF. Written as DNA, the CDR3 is TGTGCCAGCAGTCAGGGGGCGAGAAACACCATATATTTT.

The chain employs TRBV19 and TRBJ2-3; 13 positions agree with TRBD2. The CDR3 sequence is 16 residues long. V was pared by 5 bases and J by 5 bases, with 7 bases of the junction left unmatched. Per the germline V gene, CDR1 is LNHDA and CDR2 is SQIVND (reference sequence). The CDR3 DNA is TGTGCCAGTAGTGTCGGGACTAGCGGGGTACAAGATACGCAGTATTTT. This translates into CASSVGTSGVQDTQYF. Complete variable domain (other parts from reference TRBV19 and TRBJ2-3): DGGITQSPKYLFRKEGQNVTLSCEQNLNHDAMYWYRQDPGQGLRLIYYSQIVNDFQKGDIAEGYSVSREKKESFPLTVTSAQKNPTAFYLCASSVGTSGVQDTQYFGPGTRLTVL.

The chain employs TRBV7-8 and TRBJ1-6, with TRBD1 as a possible D gene (5 bases). V lost 6 bases to trimming and J lost 5 bases, with 11 bases between them. Germline CDR1 and CDR2: SGHVS and FQNEAQ. The CDR3 runs 14 residues. DNA of the CDR3: TGTGCCAGCAGGTCGACAGCTGATAATTCACCCCTCCACTTT. Its translation is CASRSTADNSPLHF.

The chain has TRBV2 and TRBJ1-2; 8 nucleotides match TRBD1. With 2 bases clipped from V and 5 bases from J, the junction kept 10 bases outside the gene matches. This CDR3 has 16 amino acids. Germline-derived CDR1 and CDR2 are SNHLY and FYNNEI. CDR3 sequence (DNA): TGTGCCAGCAGTGAATCCCCCCAGGGGGCGTATTATGGCTACACCTTC. Translation: CASSESPQGAYYGYTF.

Points on this clone: The junction differs from germline at one of its ends, possibly a read error. The chain recombines TRBV27 with TRBJ1-2; tentative D call: TRBD1 (6 bases). This CDR3 region has 16 residues. Per germline, CDR1 MNHEY and CDR2 SMNVEV (reference sequence). The CDR3 loop reads CARSWGGGGAVSGYTF. For the CDR3, the DNA is TGTGCCCGCAGTTGGGGGGGTGGGGGGGCGGTTAGTGGCTACACCTTC.

This clone was found a few times. V usage is TRBV2 and J usage is TRBJ2-7; D is possibly TRBD1 (6 bases). Trimming shortened V by 0 bases and J by 1 base, and 10 bases separated the two germline ends. This CDR3 comprises 15 residues. Germline lookup yields CDR1 SNHLY and CDR2 FYNNEI. The CDR3 protein is CASSEAGAQSYEQYV. The DNA for the CDR3 is TGTGCCAGCAGTGAAGCGGGGGCGCAATCCTACGAGCAGTACGTC.

J is TRBJ1-2 and V is TRBV7-2, with 9 bases lining up with TRBD1. Per germline, CDR1 SGHTA and CDR2 FQGNSA. The J segment lost 4 bases and the V segment lost 8 bases, leaving 5 bases of the junction unmatched. The CDR3 length is 13 residues. CDR3: CASVRDRVYGYTF. The CDR3 DNA sequence: TGTGCCAGCGTGAGGGACAGGGTCTATGGCTACACCTTC. The full variable domain, with the rest looked up from reference TRBV7-2 and TRBJ1-2, is GAGVSQSPSNKVTEKGKDVELRCDPISGHTALYWYRQSLGQGLEFLIYFQGNSAPDKSGLPSDRFSAERTGGSVSTLTIQRTQQEDSAVYLCASVRDRVYGYTFGSGTRLTVV.